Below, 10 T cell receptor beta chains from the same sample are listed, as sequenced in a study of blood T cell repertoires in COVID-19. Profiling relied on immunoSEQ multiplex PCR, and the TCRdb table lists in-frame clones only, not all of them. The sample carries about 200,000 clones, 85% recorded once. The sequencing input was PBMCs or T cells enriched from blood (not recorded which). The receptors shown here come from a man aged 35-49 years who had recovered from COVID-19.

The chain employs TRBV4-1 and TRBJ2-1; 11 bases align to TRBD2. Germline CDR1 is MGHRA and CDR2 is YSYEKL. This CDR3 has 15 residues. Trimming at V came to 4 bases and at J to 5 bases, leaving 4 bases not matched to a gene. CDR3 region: CASSPSGGLNNEQFF. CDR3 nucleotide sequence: TGCGCCAGCAGCCCTAGCGGGGGGTTAAACAATGAGCAGTTCTTC.

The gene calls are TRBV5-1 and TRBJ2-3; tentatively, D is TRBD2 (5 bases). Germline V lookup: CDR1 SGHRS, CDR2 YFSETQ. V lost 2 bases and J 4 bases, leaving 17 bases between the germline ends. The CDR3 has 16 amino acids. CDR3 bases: TGCGCCAGCAGCTTCATAGCCCCCCCGAGGGCAGATACGCAGTATTTT. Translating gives CASSFIAPPRADTQYF. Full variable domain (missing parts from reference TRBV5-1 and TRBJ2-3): KAGVTQTPRYLIKTRGQQVTLSCSPISGHRSVSWYQQTPGQGLQFLFEYFSETQRNKGNFPGRFSGRQFSNSRSEMNVSTLELGDSALYLCASSFIAPPRADTQYFGPGTRLTVL.

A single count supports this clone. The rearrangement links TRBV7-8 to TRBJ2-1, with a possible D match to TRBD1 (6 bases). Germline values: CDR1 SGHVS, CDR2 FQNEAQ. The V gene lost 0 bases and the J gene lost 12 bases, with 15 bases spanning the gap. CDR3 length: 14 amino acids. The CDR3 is CASSLAQGFYTQFF. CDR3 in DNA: TGTGCCAGCAGCTTAGCACAGGGTTTCTACACGCAGTTCTTC. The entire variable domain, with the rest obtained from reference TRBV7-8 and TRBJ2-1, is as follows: GAGVSQSPRYKVAKRGQDVALRCDPISGHVSLFWYQQALGQGPEFLTYFQNEAQLDKSGLPSDRFFAERPEGSVSTLKIQRTQQEDSAVYLCASSLAQGFYTQFFGPGTRLTVL.

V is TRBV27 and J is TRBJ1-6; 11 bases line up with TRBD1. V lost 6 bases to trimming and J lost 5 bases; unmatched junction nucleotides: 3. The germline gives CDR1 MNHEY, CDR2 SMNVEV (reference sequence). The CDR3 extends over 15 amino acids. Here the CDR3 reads CASRDRGRNNSPLHF. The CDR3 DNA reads TGTGCCAGCAGGGACAGGGGGCGTAATAATTCACCCCTCCACTTT.

The CDR3 DNA follows: TGCGCCAGCAGCCCCGCGGACACCTACGAGCAGTACTTC. This encodes CASSPADTYEQYF. This chain links TRBV5-1 with TRBJ2-7; D is possibly TRBD1 (5 bases). The germline V and J ends were trimmed by 4 bases and 2 bases, with 10 bases remaining between them. Germline CDR1 reads SGHRS; CDR2 reads YFSETQ. The CDR3 has 13 residues. Variable domain in full (rest from reference TRBV5-1 and TRBJ2-7): KAGVTQTPRYLIKTRGQQVTLSCSPISGHRSVSWYQQTPGQGLQFLFEYFSETQRNKGNFPGRFSGRQFSNSRSEMNVSTLELGDSALYLCASSPADTYEQYFGPGTRLTVT.

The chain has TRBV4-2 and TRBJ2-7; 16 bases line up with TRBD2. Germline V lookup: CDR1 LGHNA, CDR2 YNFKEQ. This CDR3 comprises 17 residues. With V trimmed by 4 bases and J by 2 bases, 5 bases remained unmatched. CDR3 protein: CASSPGLAGGGAYEQYF. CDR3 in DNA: TGTGCCAGCAGCCCGGGACTAGCGGGAGGGGGGGCCTACGAGCAGTACTTC.

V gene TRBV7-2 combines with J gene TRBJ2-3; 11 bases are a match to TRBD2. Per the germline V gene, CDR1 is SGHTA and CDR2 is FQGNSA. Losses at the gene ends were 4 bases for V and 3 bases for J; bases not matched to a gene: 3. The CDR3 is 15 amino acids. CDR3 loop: CASSSLAGGTDTQYF. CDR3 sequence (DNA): TGTGCCAGCAGCTCTCTAGCGGGAGGAACAGATACGCAGTATTTT.

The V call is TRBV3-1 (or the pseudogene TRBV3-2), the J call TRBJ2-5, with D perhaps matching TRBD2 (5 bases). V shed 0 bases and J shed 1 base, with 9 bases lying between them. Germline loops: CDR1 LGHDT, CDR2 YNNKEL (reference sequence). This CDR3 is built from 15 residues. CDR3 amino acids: CASSQDTTSQETQYF. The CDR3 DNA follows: TGTGCCAGCAGCCAAGATACAACTAGCCAAGAGACCCAGTACTTC.

This chain's CDR3 is CASSSVSGANVLTF. In DNA, the CDR3 is TGTGCCAGCAGCTCTGTATCTGGGGCCAACGTCCTGACTTTC. V and J are TRBV7-8 and TRBJ2-6; D not certain. CDR3 length: 14 residues. The V end was cut by 4 bases, the J end by 1 base, with 5 bases between. Germline V gives CDR1 SGHVS, CDR2 FQNEAQ.

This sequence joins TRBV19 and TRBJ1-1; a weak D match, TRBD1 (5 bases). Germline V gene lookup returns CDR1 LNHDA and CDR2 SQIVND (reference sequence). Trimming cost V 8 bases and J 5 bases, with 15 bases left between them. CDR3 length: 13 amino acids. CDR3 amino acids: CASDSPGWTEAFF. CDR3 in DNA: TGTGCCAGTGACTCGCCAGGGTGGACTGAAGCTTTCTTT.